This T cell receptor (beta chain) came from a study of T cells in Graves' hyperthyroidism and ophthalmopathy. Per germline, CDR1 MGHRA and CDR2 YSYEKL. The CDR3 contains 14 residues. The V gene lost 4 bases and the J gene lost 6 bases, with 16 bases spanning the gap. Study results and caveats: Blood held most thyroid clonotypes expanded above 0.001 frequency.

Points on this clonotype: The antigen is undetermined.

Regions amplified from RNA transcripts were the TCR beta CDR3 regions. TCR CDR3 regions were first amplified by RT-PCR with HTBI primers. From the multiplex PCR reads, TCRdb called clonotypes with MiXCR, one entry per CDR3 protein. Among hundreds of thousands of distinct CDR3 sequences listed, roughly 15% were seen once. The clonotype comes from a woman in her late teens or twenties with Graves' ophthalmopathy. The chain recombines TRBV4-1 with TRBJ2-7, with D tentatively TRBD1 (6 bases). What was sequenced was blood. DNA of the CDR3: TGCGCCAGCAGCCTAGGCCAGGGGAGCATCGAGCAGTACTTC. It specifies CASSLGQGSIEQYF.